This record looks at one T cell receptor beta chain sequence and its context. The V and J ends lost 9 bases and 5 bases, in that order; junction bases with no gene match: 6. The CDR3 contains 13 residues. The data belong to a study of blood T cell repertoires in COVID-19. Profiling relied on immunoSEQ multiplex PCR, and the TCRdb table lists in-frame clones only, not all of them. Here the sample spans tens of thousands of clones, over 80% being singletons. This receptor was identified in a man aged 50 to 60 with active COVID-19. The sequenced material came from peripheral blood. V usage is TRBV12-3 or TRBV12-4 and J usage is TRBJ2-1; 8 bases are a match to TRBD1. CDR3 bases: TGTGCCAGTACAGGGGGAGATGACAATGAGCAGTTCTTC. This codes for CASTGGDDNEQFF.